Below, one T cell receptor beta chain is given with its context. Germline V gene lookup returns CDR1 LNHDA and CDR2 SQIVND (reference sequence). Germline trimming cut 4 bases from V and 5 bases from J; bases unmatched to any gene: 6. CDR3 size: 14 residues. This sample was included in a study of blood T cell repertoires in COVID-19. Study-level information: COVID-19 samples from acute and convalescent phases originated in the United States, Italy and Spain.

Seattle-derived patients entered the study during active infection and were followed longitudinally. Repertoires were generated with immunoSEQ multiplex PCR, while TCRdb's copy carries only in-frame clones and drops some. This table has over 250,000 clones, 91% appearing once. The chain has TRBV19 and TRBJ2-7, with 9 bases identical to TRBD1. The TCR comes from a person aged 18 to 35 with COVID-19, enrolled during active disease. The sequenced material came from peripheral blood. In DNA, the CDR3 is TGTGCCAGTAGTACAGGGACAGGGATGGACGAGCAGTACTTC. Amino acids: CASSTGTGMDEQYF.